These T cell receptor beta chains were read from a single sample in a study of T-cell memory formation after mild COVID-19. TCRdb reanalysed the 5' RACE reads using MiXCR and keeps one entry per CDR3 protein. The sample has approximately 560,000 distinct CDR3 sequences, roughly 17% seen once. Material: PBMCs or a T cell subset sorted from them (not recorded which). The origin of the receptors is an adult woman who had mild COVID-19 (a few samples of this study predate the infection). Cell type and time point are not known. Each CDR3 is given with its conserved first and last residue. The order of the fields is clone size, D gene, V gene, J gene, CDR3 DNA, CDR3 protein. D genes are given only for firm matches. Not every row has a clone size; where given, it reads once, few, many or a size class.

clone size: once
D gene: .
V gene: TRBV7-7
J gene: TRBJ2-2
CDR3 DNA: TGTGCCAGCAGCTTAAACCGGATAGCCGGGGAGCTGTTTTTT
CDR3 protein: CASSLNRIAGELFF

clone size: few
D gene: .
V gene: TRBV15
J gene: TRBJ2-5
CDR3 DNA: TGTGCCACCAGCAGTGAAGAGACCCAGTACTTC
CDR3 protein: CATSSEETQYF

clone size: few
D gene: .
V gene: TRBV6-1
J gene: TRBJ2-5
CDR3 DNA: TGTGCCAGCGGGTGGAGACCAACACAAGAGACCCAGTACTTC
CDR3 protein: CASGWRPTQETQYF

clone size: few
D gene: TRBD2
V gene: TRBV5-6
J gene: TRBJ2-2
CDR3 DNA: TGTGCCAGCAGCTTGACCGGTCTAGCGGGACGCACCGGGGAGCTGTTTTTT
CDR3 protein: CASSLTGLAGRTGELFF

clone size: .
D gene: TRBD1
V gene: TRBV7-9
J gene: TRBJ2-7
CDR3 DNA: TGTGCCAGCAGCCCGGGACAGTTAACCTACGAGCAGTACTTC
CDR3 protein: CASSPGQLTYEQYF

clone size: .
D gene: .
V gene: TRBV5-3
J gene: TRBJ1-4
CDR3 DNA: TGTGCCAGAAGCTTGCGGGGCGGTAATGAAAAACTGTTTTTT
CDR3 protein: CARSLRGGNEKLFF

clone size: once
D gene: .
V gene: TRBV19
J gene: TRBJ2-7
CDR3 DNA: TGTGCCACCAGGGGAGACCCTCACATCTACGAGCAGTACTTC
CDR3 protein: CATRGDPHIYEQYF

clone size: few
D gene: .
V gene: TRBV7-3
J gene: TRBJ2-2
CDR3 DNA: TGTGCCAGCAGCCTAATTCCCGGGGAGCTGTTTTTT
CDR3 protein: CASSLIPGELFF

clone size: .
D gene: .
V gene: TRBV14
J gene: TRBJ2-7
CDR3 DNA: TGTGCCAGCAGCCAAGATTGGGTGTTCCCCTACGAGCAGTACTTC
CDR3 protein: CASSQDWVFPYEQYF

clone size: .
D gene: .
V gene: TRBV18
J gene: TRBJ1-2
CDR3 DNA: TGTGCCAGCTCACCAGCGACGGGGGCGAACTATGGCTACACCTTC
CDR3 protein: CASSPATGANYGYTF

clone size: .
D gene: TRBD1
V gene: TRBV19
J gene: TRBJ1-5
CDR3 DNA: TGTGCCAGTAGTACCGGGACAGGGGTGAATCAGCCCCAGCATTTT
CDR3 protein: CASSTGTGVNQPQHF

clone size: few
D gene: .
V gene: TRBV5-1
J gene: TRBJ2-7
CDR3 DNA: TGCGCCAGCAGCTTGGACCAGAACGTATACGAGCAGTACTTC
CDR3 protein: CASSLDQNVYEQYF

clone size: .
D gene: TRBD2
V gene: TRBV27
J gene: TRBJ2-1
CDR3 DNA: TGTGCCAGCAGTTTATTAACTAGCGGGAGTTATGATGAGCAGTTCTTC
CDR3 protein: CASSLLTSGSYDEQFF

clone size: .
D gene: .
V gene: TRBV6-6
J gene: TRBJ1-2
CDR3 DNA: TGTGCCAGCAGTCATTCGGGACGCGTCTATGGCTACACCTTC
CDR3 protein: CASSHSGRVYGYTF

clone size: few
D gene: .
V gene: TRBV12-3/TRBV12-4
J gene: TRBJ1-2
CDR3 DNA: TGTGCAAGCGGTAATTCAGTTAACTATGGCTACACCTTC
CDR3 protein: CASGNSVNYGYTF

clone size: few
D gene: .
V gene: TRBV7-6
J gene: TRBJ2-3
CDR3 DNA: TGTGCCAGCAGCTTATACTTTGGGGGAAGCACAGATACGCAGTATTTT
CDR3 protein: CASSLYFGGSTDTQYF

clone size: .
D gene: .
V gene: TRBV4-3
J gene: TRBJ1-1
CDR3 DNA: TGCGCCAGCAGCCAAGATGCCGGTGGGACTGAAGCTTTCTTT
CDR3 protein: CASSQDAGGTEAFF

clone size: .
D gene: .
V gene: TRBV5-5
J gene: TRBJ2-2
CDR3 DNA: TGTGCCAGCAGCTTGCTGTTCGAAGCCACCGGGGAGCTGTTTTTT
CDR3 protein: CASSLLFEATGELFF

clone size: .
D gene: TRBD2
V gene: TRBV4-3
J gene: TRBJ2-3
CDR3 DNA: TGCGCCAGCAGTCGGACTAGCGGGAGTTCAGATACGCAGTATTTT
CDR3 protein: CASSRTSGSSDTQYF

clone size: .
D gene: .
V gene: TRBV15
J gene: TRBJ1-5
CDR3 DNA: TGTGCCACCAGCAGAGCCAGGGCTCAGCCCCAGCATTTT
CDR3 protein: CATSRARAQPQHF

clone size: .
D gene: .
V gene: TRBV7-9
J gene: TRBJ1-4
CDR3 DNA: TGTGCCAGCACTTACGGGGGCTTTGGTGAAAAACTGTTTTTT
CDR3 protein: CASTYGGFGEKLFF

clone size: few
D gene: TRBD1
V gene: TRBV25-1
J gene: TRBJ1-4
CDR3 DNA: TGTGCCAGCAGCCCCGGGACAGGGCAAGTGGCGGAAAAACTGTTTTTT
CDR3 protein: CASSPGTGQVAEKLFF

clone size: .
D gene: .
V gene: TRBV7-2
J gene: TRBJ2-3
CDR3 DNA: TGTGCCAGCAGCTTAGATAGGACGGTTCGGGGCACAGATACGCAGTATTTT
CDR3 protein: CASSLDRTVRGTDTQYF

clone size: few
D gene: .
V gene: TRBV20-1
J gene: TRBJ1-2
CDR3 DNA: TGCAGTGCTAATCGGGGGGATGGCTACACCTTC
CDR3 protein: CSANRGDGYTF

clone size: few
D gene: .
V gene: TRBV14
J gene: TRBJ1-2
CDR3 DNA: TGTGCCAGCAGCCAAGAGTTTACAGACCCTAACTATGGCTACACCTTC
CDR3 protein: CASSQEFTDPNYGYTF

clone size: many
D gene: TRBD1
V gene: TRBV18
J gene: TRBJ1-1
CDR3 DNA: TGTGCCAGCAGCCCAGACAGGGCGAACACTGAAGCTTTCTTT
CDR3 protein: CASSPDRANTEAFF

clone size: few
D gene: .
V gene: TRBV14
J gene: TRBJ2-1
CDR3 DNA: TGTGCCAGCAGCCATAATGTAAGGGACTGGCAGTTCTTC
CDR3 protein: CASSHNVRDWQFF

clone size: few
D gene: .
V gene: TRBV20-1
J gene: TRBJ1-4
CDR3 DNA: TGCAGTGCTTTTAGTTGGGGATCTAATGGAAAACTGTTTTTT
CDR3 protein: CSAFSWGSNGKLFF

clone size: few
D gene: TRBD1
V gene: TRBV12-3/TRBV12-4
J gene: TRBJ2-1
CDR3 DNA: TGTGCCAGCAGTACTAGGACAGGGAATGAGCAGTTCTTC
CDR3 protein: CASSTRTGNEQFF

clone size: .
D gene: TRBD2
V gene: TRBV12-3/TRBV12-4
J gene: TRBJ2-5
CDR3 DNA: TGTGCCAGCAGTTTAGGGACTAGCGGGTGGGAGACCCAGTACTTC
CDR3 protein: CASSLGTSGWETQYF

clone size: .
D gene: .
V gene: TRBV6-1
J gene: TRBJ1-5
CDR3 DNA: TGTGCCAGCAGCCGGGGGTATGATAGCAATCAGCCCCAGCATTTT
CDR3 protein: CASSRGYDSNQPQHF

clone size: few
D gene: .
V gene: TRBV4-3
J gene: TRBJ2-7
CDR3 DNA: TGCGCCAGCAGCCAGCAACTGGCCTCCTACGAGCAGTACTTC
CDR3 protein: CASSQQLASYEQYF

clone size: .
D gene: .
V gene: TRBV2
J gene: TRBJ2-2
CDR3 DNA: TGTGCCAGCAGTGTAATGGGATCGAACACCGGGGAGCTGTTTTTT
CDR3 protein: CASSVMGSNTGELFF

clone size: .
D gene: TRBD2
V gene: TRBV7-6
J gene: TRBJ2-5
CDR3 DNA: TGTGCCAGCAGCTTACTAAGTAATAGCGGGAGTGAGACCCAGTACTTC
CDR3 protein: CASSLLSNSGSETQYF

clone size: .
D gene: .
V gene: TRBV7-2
J gene: TRBJ2-7
CDR3 DNA: TGTGCCAGCAGCTTAGTAGAATGGGACGAGCAGTACTTC
CDR3 protein: CASSLVEWDEQYF

clone size: .
D gene: TRBD2
V gene: TRBV7-9
J gene: TRBJ2-2
CDR3 DNA: TGTGCCAGCAGCCGGACTAGCGGGAGCGCAACCGGGGAGCTGTTTTTT
CDR3 protein: CASSRTSGSATGELFF

clone size: .
D gene: .
V gene: TRBV18
J gene: TRBJ1-1
CDR3 DNA: TGTGCCAGCTCACGATACGAGATGGAGGCTTTCTTT
CDR3 protein: CASSRYEMEAFF

clone size: few
D gene: .
V gene: TRBV6-5
J gene: TRBJ1-5
CDR3 DNA: TGTGCCAGCAGTTCAGGACAGCGTAGGCCCCAGCATTTT
CDR3 protein: CASSSGQRRPQHF

clone size: .
D gene: .
V gene: TRBV20-1
J gene: TRBJ2-1
CDR3 DNA: TGCAGTGCTGAGTGGGACAATGAGCAGTTCTTC
CDR3 protein: CSAEWDNEQFF

clone size: .
D gene: TRBD2
V gene: TRBV2
J gene: TRBJ2-3
CDR3 DNA: TGTGCCAGCACTAGGACTAGCGGAGCAGATACGCAGTATTTT
CDR3 protein: CASTRTSGADTQYF

clone size: .
D gene: .
V gene: TRBV20-1
J gene: TRBJ1-3
CDR3 DNA: TGCAGTGCTAGAGGCGTCCTCAGCTCTGGAAACACCATATATTTT
CDR3 protein: CSARGVLSSGNTIYF

clone size: .
D gene: TRBD2
V gene: TRBV7-2
J gene: TRBJ2-1
CDR3 DNA: TGTGCCAGCAGCCCGCCACCTAGCGGGGGTAGGGATGAGCAGTTCTTC
CDR3 protein: CASSPPPSGGRDEQFF

clone size: few
D gene: .
V gene: TRBV5-8
J gene: TRBJ2-7
CDR3 DNA: TGTGCCAGCAGCTTCATGCAGGGAGCCTACGAGCAGTACTTC
CDR3 protein: CASSFMQGAYEQYF

clone size: .
D gene: TRBD2
V gene: TRBV11-2
J gene: TRBJ2-1
CDR3 DNA: TGTGCCAGCAGCCGGGGGCAGCGGGAGTATAATGAGCAGTTCTTC
CDR3 protein: CASSRGQREYNEQFF

clone size: .
D gene: .
V gene: TRBV29-1
J gene: TRBJ2-5
CDR3 DNA: TGCAGCGTTGATTCGGGGGCAGGGAGGGAGACCCAGTACTTC
CDR3 protein: CSVDSGAGRETQYF

clone size: few
D gene: .
V gene: TRBV18
J gene: TRBJ2-3
CDR3 DNA: TGTGCCAGCTCACCACAGGCAGCCCACGGATCAGAAGATACGCAGTATTTT
CDR3 protein: CASSPQAAHGSEDTQYF

clone size: few
D gene: .
V gene: TRBV2
J gene: TRBJ1-5
CDR3 DNA: TGTGCCAGCAGTGAGGGGGATGTTGGTCAGCCCCAGCATTTT
CDR3 protein: CASSEGDVGQPQHF

clone size: .
D gene: .
V gene: TRBV12-3/TRBV12-4
J gene: TRBJ1-1
CDR3 DNA: TGTGCCAGCAGCACCTCGAGGGAGGGGGTGACTGAAGCTTTCTTT
CDR3 protein: CASSTSREGVTEAFF

clone size: few
D gene: .
V gene: TRBV24-1
J gene: TRBJ2-2
CDR3 DNA: TGTGCCACCAGTGATTTCCTACAGGGAAGGGACACCGGGGAGCTGTTTTTT
CDR3 protein: CATSDFLQGRDTGELFF

clone size: .
D gene: TRBD2
V gene: TRBV29-1
J gene: TRBJ2-1
CDR3 DNA: TGCAGCGTTGGAGGCGGGAGCCCATCCTACAATGAGCAGTTCTTC
CDR3 protein: CSVGGGSPSYNEQFF

clone size: .
D gene: TRBD1
V gene: TRBV7-8
J gene: TRBJ1-1
CDR3 DNA: TGTGCCAGCAGCTTAAGGGGACAGGGGTTTGAAGCTTTCTTT
CDR3 protein: CASSLRGQGFEAFF

clone size: few
D gene: TRBD2
V gene: TRBV6-5
J gene: TRBJ2-2
CDR3 DNA: TGTGCCAGCAGTTTCGGGACTAGCTCCGGGGAGCTGTTTTTT
CDR3 protein: CASSFGTSSGELFF

clone size: .
D gene: .
V gene: TRBV3-1
J gene: TRBJ2-7
CDR3 DNA: TGTGCCACGGAGGGGGAGACTTACGAGCAGTACTTC
CDR3 protein: CATEGETYEQYF

clone size: .
D gene: TRBD2
V gene: TRBV6-5
J gene: TRBJ2-4
CDR3 DNA: TGTGCCAGCAGTTACGGCGGGAGGACCAAAAACATTCAGTACTTC
CDR3 protein: CASSYGGRTKNIQYF

clone size: .
D gene: .
V gene: TRBV20-1
J gene: TRBJ2-7
CDR3 DNA: TGCAGTGCTAGGATGGGGACTTTTCAGACTAACGTAGGGGCCTACGAGCAGTACTTC
CDR3 protein: CSARMGTFQTNVGAYEQYF